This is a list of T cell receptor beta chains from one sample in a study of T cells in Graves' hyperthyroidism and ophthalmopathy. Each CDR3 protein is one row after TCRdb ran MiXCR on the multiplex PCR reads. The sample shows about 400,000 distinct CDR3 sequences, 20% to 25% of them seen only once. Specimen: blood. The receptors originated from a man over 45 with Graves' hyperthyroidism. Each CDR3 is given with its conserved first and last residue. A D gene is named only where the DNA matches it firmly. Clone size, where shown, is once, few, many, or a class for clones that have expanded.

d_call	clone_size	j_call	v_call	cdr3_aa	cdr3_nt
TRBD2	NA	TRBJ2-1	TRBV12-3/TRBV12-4	CASTPGLSSYNEQFF	TGTGCCAGCACCCCGGGACTAAGCTCCTACAATGAGCAGTTCTTC
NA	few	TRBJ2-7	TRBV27	CASSFRLSSYEQYF	TGTGCCAGCAGTTTCCGCCTAAGCTCCTACGAGCAGTACTTC
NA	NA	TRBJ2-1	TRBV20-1	CSASRGPQYNEQFF	TGCAGTGCTAGCCGCGGGCCACAGTACAATGAGCAGTTCTTC
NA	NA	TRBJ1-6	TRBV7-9	CASSHDQDNSPLHF	TGTGCCAGCAGTCACGACCAAGATAATTCACCCCTCCACTTT
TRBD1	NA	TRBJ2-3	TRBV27	CASSQEGTGTDTQYF	TGCGCCAGCAGCCAAGAGGGGACAGGGACAGATACGCAGTATTTT
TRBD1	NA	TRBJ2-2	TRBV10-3	CAISARDRGPGGELFF	TGTGCCATCAGCGCACGGGACAGGGGGCCTGGTGGGGAGCTGTTTTTT
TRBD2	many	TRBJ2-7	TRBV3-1	CASRTSGTYEQYF	TGTGCCAGCAGGACTAGCGGCACCTACGAGCAGTACTTC
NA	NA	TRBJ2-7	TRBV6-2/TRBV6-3	CASSSRLRENAYEQYF	TGTGCCAGCAGCAGCAGGCTTCGTGAGAATGCCTACGAGCAGTACTTC
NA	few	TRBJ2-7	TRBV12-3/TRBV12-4	CASSSRWYHEQYF	TGTGCCAGCAGTTCGAGGTGGTACCACGAGCAGTACTTC
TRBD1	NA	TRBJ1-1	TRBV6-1	CASSELGQILMNTEAFF	TGTGCCAGCAGTGAATTGGGACAGATACTCATGAACACTGAAGCTTTCTTT
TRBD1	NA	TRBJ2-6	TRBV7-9	CASSLGTGISGANVLTF	TGTGCCAGCAGCTTGGGGACAGGTATCTCTGGGGCCAACGTCCTGACTTTC
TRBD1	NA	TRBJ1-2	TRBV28	CASSFATGQARLNSPGYTF	TGTGCCAGCAGTTTTGCCACTGGACAGGCCCGGTTAAATAGTCCGGGCTACACCTTC
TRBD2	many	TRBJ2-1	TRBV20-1	CSAQAGSYNEQFF	TGCAGTGCACAAGCGGGGTCCTACAATGAGCAGTTCTTC
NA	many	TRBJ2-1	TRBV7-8	CASTLGDPRVNEQFF	TGTGCCAGCACCCTAGGGGACCCAAGGGTCAATGAGCAGTTCTTC
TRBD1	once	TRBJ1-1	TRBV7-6	CASSPGTGNIEAFF	TGTGCCAGCAGCCCTGGGACAGGGAACATTGAAGCTTTCTTT
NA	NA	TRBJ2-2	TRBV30	CAWRNTGELFF	TGTGCCTGGAGAAACACCGGGGAGCTGTTTTTT
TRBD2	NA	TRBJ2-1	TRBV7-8	CASSGTSDYNEQFF	TGTGCCAGCAGCGGGACTAGCGATTACAATGAGCAGTTCTTC
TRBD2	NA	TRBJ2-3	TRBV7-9	CASSLGEGTGTTDTQYF	TGTGCCAGCAGCTTAGGGGAGGGGACGGGGACCACAGATACGCAGTATTTT
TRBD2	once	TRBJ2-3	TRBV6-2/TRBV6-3	CASSLPETSGRRDTQYF	TGTGCCAGCAGCCTTCCCGAGACTAGCGGGAGGCGAGATACGCAGTATTTT
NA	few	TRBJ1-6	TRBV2	CASSAQGNSPLHF	TGTGCCAGCAGTGCCCAGGGTAATTCACCCCTCCACTTT
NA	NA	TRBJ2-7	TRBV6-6	CASSYRHSGTGPYEQYF	TGTGCCAGCAGTTACCGACACTCCGGGACTGGACCCTACGAGCAGTACTTC
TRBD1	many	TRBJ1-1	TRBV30	CAWSDNRGNTEAFF	TGTGCCTGGAGCGACAACAGGGGGAACACTGAAGCTTTCTTT
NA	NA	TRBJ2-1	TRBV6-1	CASSHDYSNEQFF	TGTGCCAGCAGCCATGACTACTCCAATGAGCAGTTCTTC
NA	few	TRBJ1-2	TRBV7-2	CASSPSRGGRDYGYTF	TGTGCCAGCAGCCCCTCGAGGGGGGGGCGGGACTATGGCTACACCTTC
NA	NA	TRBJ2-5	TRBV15	CATSTITLGQTQETQYF	TGTGCCACCAGCACCATAACACTAGGACAGACCCAAGAGACCCAGTACTTC
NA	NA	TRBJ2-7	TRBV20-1	CSASTGGPSMEQYF	TGCAGTGCTAGTACCGGAGGGCCAAGTATGGAGCAGTACTTC
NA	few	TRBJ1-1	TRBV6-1	CASSEAVNTEAFF	TGTGCCAGCAGTGAAGCAGTGAACACTGAAGCTTTCTTT
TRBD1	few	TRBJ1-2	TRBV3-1	CASSQRGNNRGIYGYTF	TGTGCCAGCAGCCAAAGGGGCAACAACAGGGGGATCTATGGCTACACCTTC
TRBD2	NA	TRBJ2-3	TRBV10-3	CAAWTSGSTDTQYF	TGTGCCGCCTGGACTAGCGGAAGCACAGATACGCAGTATTTT
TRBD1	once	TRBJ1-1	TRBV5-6	CASSLLFRGLTEAFF	TGTGCCAGCAGCTTGCTCTTCAGGGGGCTCACTGAAGCTTTCTTT
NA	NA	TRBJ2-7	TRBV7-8	CASSPAGVAREQYF	TGTGCCAGCAGCCCAGCCGGGGTAGCGCGTGAGCAGTACTTC
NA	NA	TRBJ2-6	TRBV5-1	CASRPGTGANVLTF	TGCGCCAGCAGGCCAGGGACTGGGGCCAACGTCCTGACTTTC
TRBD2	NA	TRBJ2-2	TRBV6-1	CASSRSGRATGELFF	TGTGCCAGCAGTCGAAGCGGGAGAGCAACCGGGGAGCTGTTTTTT
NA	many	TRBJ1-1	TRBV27	CASSLGRKVNTEAFF	TGTGCCAGCAGTTTAGGGAGAAAGGTGAACACTGAAGCTTTCTTT
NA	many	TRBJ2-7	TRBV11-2	CASSLDGQTTYF	TGTGCCAGCAGCTTAGACGGACAGACAACGTACTTC
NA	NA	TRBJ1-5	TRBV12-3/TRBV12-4	CASSFEPHSAQHF	TGTGCCAGCAGTTTCGAGCCCCACTCCGCCCAGCATTTT
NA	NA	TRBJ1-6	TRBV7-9	CASSLVGSSYNSPLHF	TGTGCCAGCAGCTTAGTCGGGAGCTCCTATAATTCACCCCTCCACTTT
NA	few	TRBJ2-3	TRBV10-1	CASSDVRAADTQYF	TGCGCCAGCAGTGATGTCAGGGCCGCAGATACGCAGTATTTT
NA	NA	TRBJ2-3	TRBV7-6	CASSLKPSSTDTQYF	TGTGCCAGCAGCTTGAAACCGAGCAGCACAGATACGCAGTATTTT
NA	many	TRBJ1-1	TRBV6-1	CASSEAWDPNTEAFF	TGTGCCAGCAGTGAAGCGTGGGACCCTAACACTGAAGCTTTCTTT